This note documents a single TCR beta chain sequence. The antigen remains unidentified. The identical CDR3 is also encoded by other nucleotide sequences in the sample. This specimen comes from a study of cytomegalovirus exposure and HLA in healthy donors. Germline values: CDR1 KGHSH, CDR2 LQKENI. This CDR3 region has 13 residues. The J segment lost 2 bases and the V segment lost 3 bases, leaving 0 bases of the junction unmatched. In the PCR, 60 Vbeta and 13 Jbeta primers were used. Produced via immunoSEQ multiplex PCR; TCRdb's table is partial and in-frame only. The listing contains around 120,000 clones. General study results and limits: A missense DCLRE1C variant was associated with V- and J-gene trimming of TCR beta chains in a later analysis, and an independent cohort replicated the association.

This clonotype was sampled from a young man in good health and CMV-seronegative. Material for sequencing was PBMCs. This chain connects TRBV18 to TRBJ2-5, with 7 bases lining up with TRBD1. The DNA of the CDR3 is TGTGCCAGCTCACCGGGACAGCAAGAGACCCAGTACTTC. It translates to CASSPGQQETQYF.